This T cell receptor (beta chain) was recovered during a study of cytotoxic CD8 clonotypes in ibrutinib-treated CLL. The germline V and J ends were trimmed by 0 bases and 1 base, with 11 bases remaining between them. The CDR3 is made up of 16 amino acids. Looked up from germline, CDR1 is SGHRS and CDR2 is YFSETQ. Clones were sequenced by immunoSEQ multiplex PCR, and TCRdb holds only the in-frame ones, with some missing. The sample lists about 22,000 clones, approximately 72% seen once, with around 7.9% in the top ten. The V and J genes are TRBV5-1 and TRBJ1-5; maybe TRBD1 (6 bases). The receptor was isolated from a human donor with chronic lymphocytic leukemia. The sequences come from PBMCs, collected before ibrutinib treatment. The CDR3 bases are TGCGCCAGCAGCTTGGGTGGGGGCCCAAGCAATCAGCCCCAGCATTTT. Its translation is CASSLGGGPSNQPQHF.